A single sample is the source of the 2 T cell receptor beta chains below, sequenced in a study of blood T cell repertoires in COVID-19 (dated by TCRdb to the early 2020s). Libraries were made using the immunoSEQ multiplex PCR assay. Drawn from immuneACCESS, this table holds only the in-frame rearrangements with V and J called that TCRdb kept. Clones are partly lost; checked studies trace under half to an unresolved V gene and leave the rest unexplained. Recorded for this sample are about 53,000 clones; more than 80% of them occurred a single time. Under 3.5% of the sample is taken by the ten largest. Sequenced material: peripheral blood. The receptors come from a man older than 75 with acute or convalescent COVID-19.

The CDR3 DNA is TGTGCCAGCAGCTTAGCGACGGCCGGGGAAGGCTATGGCTACACCTTC. It codes for CASSLATAGEGYGYTF. This rearrangement joins TRBV7-9 to TRBJ1-2; D remains ambiguous. Trimming cost V 0 bases and J 4 bases, with 15 bases left between them. The CDR3 extends over 16 amino acids. Germline values: CDR1 SEHNR, CDR2 FQNEAQ (reference sequence).

The DNA for the CDR3 is TGTGCCAGCAGTGAGTTAGGGAGAAAGACTGAAGCTTTCTTT. Translation gives CASSELGRKTEAFF. The J gene is TRBJ1-1, the V gene TRBV2; no reliable D call. Trimming left V 3 bases short and J 5 bases short, with 13 bases between. CDR1 is SNHLY and CDR2 is FYNNEI in the germline V gene. The CDR3 consists of 14 residues.